This TCR beta chain was recorded in a study of T cell changes during pregnancy in multiple sclerosis. With 0 bases removed from V and 0 bases from J, the gap between germline ends came to 13 bases. The CDR3 totals 17 residues. Germline assignment: CDR1 SGDLS and CDR2 YYNGEE. This clone came up a few times. Repertoires were generated with immunoSEQ multiplex PCR, while TCRdb's copy carries only in-frame clones and drops some. The table lists tens of thousands of clones, more than 85% of them singletons. This clonotype originated in a female donor with multiple sclerosis, enrolled in a pregnancy study. Sequenced here: peripheral blood, sampled before pregnancy. The chain is built from TRBV9 and TRBJ1-3, with D possibly being TRBD1 (6 bases). The CDR3 nucleotides read TGTGCCAGCAGCGTAGGGCCGGACAGCCTCTCTGGAAACACCATATATTTT. This translates into CASSVGPDSLSGNTIYF.